The present TCR beta chain was sequenced within a study of shared clonotypes between healthy human individuals. Deep-level running was used for the assay. Measured with immunoSEQ multiplex PCR; TCRdb has only the in-frame clones, and not every one. The sample shows some 700,000 clones, 80% to 95% of them seen only once. Germline lookup yields CDR1 SGHDT and CDR2 YYEEEE. V gave up 2 bases and J gave up 3 bases; unmatched junction bases: 7. CDR3 length equals 15 residues. V usage is TRBV5-6 and J usage is TRBJ2-7; the match to TRBD2 covers 8 bases. Sequencing was carried out using memory CD8+ T cells from PBMCs. Regarding subset: CD45RO+ cells pooled with CCR7-negative TemRA cells. The clonotype comes from a man between 18 and 29 years old in good health. Some clones in this sample may be carry-over from other donors' samples. CDR3 nucleotide sequence: TGTGCCAGCAGCTTTCCAGCGGGGGAGGACTACGAGCAGTACTTC. Translation gives CASSFPAGEDYEQYF.